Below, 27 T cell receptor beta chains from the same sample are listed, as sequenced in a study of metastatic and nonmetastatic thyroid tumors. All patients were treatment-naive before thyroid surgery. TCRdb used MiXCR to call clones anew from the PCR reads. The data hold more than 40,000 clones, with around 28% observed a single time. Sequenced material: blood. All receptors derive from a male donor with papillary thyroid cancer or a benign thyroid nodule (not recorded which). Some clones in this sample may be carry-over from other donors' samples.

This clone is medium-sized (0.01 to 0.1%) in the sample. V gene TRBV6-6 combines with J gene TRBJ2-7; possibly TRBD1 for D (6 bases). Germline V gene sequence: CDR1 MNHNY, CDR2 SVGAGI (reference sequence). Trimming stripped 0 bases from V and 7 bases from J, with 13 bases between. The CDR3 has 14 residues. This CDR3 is CASSYSAGGVEQYF. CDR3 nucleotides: TGTGCCAGCAGTTACTCGGCTGGGGGCGTGGAGCAGTACTTC.

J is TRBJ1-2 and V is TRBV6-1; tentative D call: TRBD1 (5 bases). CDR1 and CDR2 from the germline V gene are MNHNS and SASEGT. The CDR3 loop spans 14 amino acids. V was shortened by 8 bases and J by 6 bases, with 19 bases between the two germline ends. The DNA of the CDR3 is TGTGCCAGCCTGCGGGGGGGAGGGATTGATGGCTACACCTTC. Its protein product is CASLRGGGIDGYTF.

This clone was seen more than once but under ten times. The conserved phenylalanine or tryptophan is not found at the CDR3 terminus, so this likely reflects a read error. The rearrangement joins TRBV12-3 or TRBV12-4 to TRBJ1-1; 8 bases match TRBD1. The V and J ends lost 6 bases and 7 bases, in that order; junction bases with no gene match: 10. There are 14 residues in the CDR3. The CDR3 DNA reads TGTGCCAGCAGCCCCCGGACAGGGAACGATGAAGCTTTCCTT. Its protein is CASSPRTGNDEAFL.

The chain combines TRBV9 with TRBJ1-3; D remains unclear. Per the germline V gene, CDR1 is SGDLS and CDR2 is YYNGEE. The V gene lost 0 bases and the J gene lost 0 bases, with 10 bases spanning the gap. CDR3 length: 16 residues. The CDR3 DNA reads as TGTGCCAGCAGCGTAGTAGGGCGGCTCTCTGGAAACACCATATATTTT. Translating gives CASSVVGRLSGNTIYF.

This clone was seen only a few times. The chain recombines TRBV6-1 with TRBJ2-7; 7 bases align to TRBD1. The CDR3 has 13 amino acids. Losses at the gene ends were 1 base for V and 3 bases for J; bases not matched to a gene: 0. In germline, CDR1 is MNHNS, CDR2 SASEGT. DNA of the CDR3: TGTGCCAGCAGTGAAGACAGGGGCTACGAGCAGTACTTC. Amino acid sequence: CASSEDRGYEQYF.

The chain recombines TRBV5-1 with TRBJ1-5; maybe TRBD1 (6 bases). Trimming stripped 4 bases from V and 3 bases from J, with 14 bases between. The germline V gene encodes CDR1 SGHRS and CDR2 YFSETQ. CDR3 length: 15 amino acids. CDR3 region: CASSPQGSINQPQHF. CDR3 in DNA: TGCGCCAGCAGCCCCCAGGGGTCTATCAATCAGCCCCAGCATTTT. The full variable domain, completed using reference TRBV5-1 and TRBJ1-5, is KAGVTQTPRYLIKTRGQQVTLSCSPISGHRSVSWYQQTPGQGLQFLFEYFSETQRNKGNFPGRFSGRQFSNSRSEMNVSTLELGDSALYLCASSPQGSINQPQHFGDGTRLSIL.

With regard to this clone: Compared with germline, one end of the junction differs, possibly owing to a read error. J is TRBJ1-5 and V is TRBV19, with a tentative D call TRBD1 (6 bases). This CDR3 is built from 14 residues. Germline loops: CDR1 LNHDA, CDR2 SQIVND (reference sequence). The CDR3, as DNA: TGTGCCAGTATGGGGACGGGGGTAACAGGGCCCCATCATTTT. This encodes CASMGTGVTGPHHF.

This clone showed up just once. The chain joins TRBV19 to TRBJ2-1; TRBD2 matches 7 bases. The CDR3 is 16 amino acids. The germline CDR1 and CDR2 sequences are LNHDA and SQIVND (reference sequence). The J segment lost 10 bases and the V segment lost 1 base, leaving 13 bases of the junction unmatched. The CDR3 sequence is CASSIGSGGPDLEQFF. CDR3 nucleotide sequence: TGTGCCAGTAGTATAGGGTCGGGAGGCCCGGATCTGGAGCAGTTCTTC.

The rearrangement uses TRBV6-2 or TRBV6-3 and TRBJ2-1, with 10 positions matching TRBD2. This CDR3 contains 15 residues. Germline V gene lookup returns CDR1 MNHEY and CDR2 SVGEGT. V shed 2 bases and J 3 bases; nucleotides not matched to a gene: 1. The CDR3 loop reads CASSYGLADYNEQFF. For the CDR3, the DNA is TGTGCCAGCAGTTACGGACTAGCGGACTACAATGAGCAGTTCTTC.

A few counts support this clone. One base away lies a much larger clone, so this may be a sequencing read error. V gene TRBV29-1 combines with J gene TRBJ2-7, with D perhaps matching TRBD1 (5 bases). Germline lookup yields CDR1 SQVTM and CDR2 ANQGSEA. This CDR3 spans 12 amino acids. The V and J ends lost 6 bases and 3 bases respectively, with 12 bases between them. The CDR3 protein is CSVTDSHYEQYF. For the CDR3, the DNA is TGCAGCGTGACCGACAGCCACTACGAGCAGTACTTC.

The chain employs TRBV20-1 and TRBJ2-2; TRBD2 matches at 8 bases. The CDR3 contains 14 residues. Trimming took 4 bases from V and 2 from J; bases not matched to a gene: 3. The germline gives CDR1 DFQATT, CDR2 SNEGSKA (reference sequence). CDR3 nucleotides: TGCAGTGCTATGCTAGCGGGTAACACCGGGGAGCTGTTTTTT. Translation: CSAMLAGNTGELFF.

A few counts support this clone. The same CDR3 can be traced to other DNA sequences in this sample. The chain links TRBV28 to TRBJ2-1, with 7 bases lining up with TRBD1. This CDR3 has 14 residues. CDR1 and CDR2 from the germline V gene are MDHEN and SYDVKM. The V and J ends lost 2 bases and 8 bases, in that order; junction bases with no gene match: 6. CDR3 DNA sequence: TGTGCCAGCAGTTTAGGACAGGTGCGAGATGAGCAGTTCTTC. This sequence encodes CASSLGQVRDEQFF.

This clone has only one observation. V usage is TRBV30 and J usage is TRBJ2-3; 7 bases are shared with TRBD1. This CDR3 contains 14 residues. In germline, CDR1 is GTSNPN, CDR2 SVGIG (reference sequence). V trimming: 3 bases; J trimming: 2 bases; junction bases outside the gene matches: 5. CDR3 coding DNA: TGTGCCTGGAGCGCAGGGGGTATCACAGATACGCAGTATTTT. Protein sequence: CAWSAGGITDTQYF. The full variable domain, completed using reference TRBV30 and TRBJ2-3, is SQTIHQWPATLVQPVGSPLSLECTVEGTSNPNLYWYRQAAGRGLQLLFYSVGIGQISSEVPQNLSASRPQDRQFILSSKKLLLSDSGFYLCAWSAGGITDTQYFGPGTRLTVL.

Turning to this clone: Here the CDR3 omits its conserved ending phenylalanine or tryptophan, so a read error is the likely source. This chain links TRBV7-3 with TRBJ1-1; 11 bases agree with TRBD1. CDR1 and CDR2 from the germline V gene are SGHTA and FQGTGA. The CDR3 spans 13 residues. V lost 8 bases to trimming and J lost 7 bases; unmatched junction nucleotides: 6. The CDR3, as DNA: TGTGCCAGCGGGACAGGGGGTCGCAGTGAAGCTTTCTTA. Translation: CASGTGGRSEAFL.

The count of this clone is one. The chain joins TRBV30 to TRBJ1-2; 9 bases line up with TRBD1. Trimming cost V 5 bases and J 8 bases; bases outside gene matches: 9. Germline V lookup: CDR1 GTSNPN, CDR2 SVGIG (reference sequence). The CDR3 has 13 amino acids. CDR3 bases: TGTGCCTGGGCATCACAGGGGGCGGGAGGCTACACCTTC. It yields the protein CAWASQGAGGYTF.

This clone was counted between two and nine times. In DNA, the CDR3 is TGTGCCAGCAGTCCTGGAAAAGAGACCCAGTACTTC. It encodes CASSPGKETQYF. The chain has TRBV12-3 or TRBV12-4 and TRBJ2-5; D gene uncertain. The CDR3 sequence is 12 residues long. With 5 bases removed from V and 3 bases from J, the gap between germline ends came to 7 bases.

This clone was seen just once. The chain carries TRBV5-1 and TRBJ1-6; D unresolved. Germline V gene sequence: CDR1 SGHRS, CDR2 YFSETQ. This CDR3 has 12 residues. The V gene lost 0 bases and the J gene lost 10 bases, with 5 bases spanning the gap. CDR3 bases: TGCGCCAGCAGCTTGGGGGCGTCACCCCTCCACTTT. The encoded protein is CASSLGASPLHF. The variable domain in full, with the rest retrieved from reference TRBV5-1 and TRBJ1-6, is KAGVTQTPRYLIKTRGQQVTLSCSPISGHRSVSWYQQTPGQGLQFLFEYFSETQRNKGNFPGRFSGRQFSNSRSEMNVSTLELGDSALYLCASSLGASPLHFGNGTRLTVT.

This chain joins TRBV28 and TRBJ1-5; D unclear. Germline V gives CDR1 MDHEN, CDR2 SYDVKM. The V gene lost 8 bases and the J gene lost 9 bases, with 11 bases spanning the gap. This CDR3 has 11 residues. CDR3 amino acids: CASSVGRPQHF. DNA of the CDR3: TGTGCCAGCTCCGTCGGCCGGCCCCAGCATTTT.

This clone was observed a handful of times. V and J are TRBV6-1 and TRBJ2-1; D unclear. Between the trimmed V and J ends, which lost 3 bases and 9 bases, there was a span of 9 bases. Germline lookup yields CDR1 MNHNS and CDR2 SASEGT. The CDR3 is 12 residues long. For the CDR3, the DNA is TGTGCCAGCAGTGATTGGTCGGTTGAGCAGTTCTTC. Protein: CASSDWSVEQFF.

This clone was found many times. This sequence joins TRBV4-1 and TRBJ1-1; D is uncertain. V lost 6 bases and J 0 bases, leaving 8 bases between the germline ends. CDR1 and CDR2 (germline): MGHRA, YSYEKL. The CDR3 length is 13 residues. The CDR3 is CASSKSMNTEAFF. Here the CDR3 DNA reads TGCGCCAGCAGTAAAAGCATGAACACTGAAGCTTTCTTT.

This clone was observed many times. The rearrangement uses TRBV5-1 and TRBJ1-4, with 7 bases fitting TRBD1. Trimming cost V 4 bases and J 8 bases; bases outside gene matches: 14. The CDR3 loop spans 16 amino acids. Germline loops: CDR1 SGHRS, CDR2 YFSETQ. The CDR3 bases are TGCGCCAGCAGCCCCGGTGCGGTACAGGGGTCAGAAAAACTGTTTTTT. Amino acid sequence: CASSPGAVQGSEKLFF.

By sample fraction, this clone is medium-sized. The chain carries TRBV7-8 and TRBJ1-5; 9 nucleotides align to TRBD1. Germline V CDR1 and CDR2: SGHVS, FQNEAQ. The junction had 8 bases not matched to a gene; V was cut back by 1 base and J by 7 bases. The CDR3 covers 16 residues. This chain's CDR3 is CASSLDGTGTGQPQHF. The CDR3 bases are TGTGCCAGCAGCTTAGATGGGACAGGGACGGGGCAGCCCCAGCATTTT. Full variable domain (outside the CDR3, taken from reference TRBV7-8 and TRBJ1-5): GAGVSQSPRYKVAKRGQDVALRCDPISGHVSLFWYQQALGQGPEFLTYFQNEAQLDKSGLPSDRFFAERPEGSVSTLKIQRTQQEDSAVYLCASSLDGTGTGQPQHFGDGTRLSIL.

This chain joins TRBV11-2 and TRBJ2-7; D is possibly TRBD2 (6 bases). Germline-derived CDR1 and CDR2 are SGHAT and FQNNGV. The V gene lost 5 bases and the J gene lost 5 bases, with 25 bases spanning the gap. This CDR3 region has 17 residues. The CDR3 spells CASSPEGMGRGTHEQYF. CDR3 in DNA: TGTGCCAGCAGCCCCGAGGGGATGGGACGGGGGACCCACGAGCAGTACTTC.

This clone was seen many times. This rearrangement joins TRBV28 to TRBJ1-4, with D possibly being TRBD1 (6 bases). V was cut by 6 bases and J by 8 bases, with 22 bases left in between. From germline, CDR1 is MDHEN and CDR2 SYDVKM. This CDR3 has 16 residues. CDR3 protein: CASRRERGSAWEKLFF. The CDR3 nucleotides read TGTGCCAGCAGGAGAGAGAGGGGGTCCGCTTGGGAAAAACTGTTTTTT.

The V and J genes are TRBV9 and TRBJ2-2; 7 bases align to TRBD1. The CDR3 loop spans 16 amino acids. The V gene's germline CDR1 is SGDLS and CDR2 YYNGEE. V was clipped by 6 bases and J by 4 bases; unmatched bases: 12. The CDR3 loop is CASISRQGHTTGELFF. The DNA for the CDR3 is TGTGCCAGCATCTCCCGACAGGGTCATACCACCGGGGAGCTGTTTTTT.

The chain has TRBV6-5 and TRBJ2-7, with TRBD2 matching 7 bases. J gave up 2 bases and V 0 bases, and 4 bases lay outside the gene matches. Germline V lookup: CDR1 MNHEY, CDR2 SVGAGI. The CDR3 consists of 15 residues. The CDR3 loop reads CASSYSMGGAYEQYF. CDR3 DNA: TGTGCCAGCAGTTACTCGATGGGGGGGGCCTACGAGCAGTACTTC.

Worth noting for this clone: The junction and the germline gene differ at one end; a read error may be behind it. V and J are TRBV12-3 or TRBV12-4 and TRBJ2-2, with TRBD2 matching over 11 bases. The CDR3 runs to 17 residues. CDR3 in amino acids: CANRSRRLAGGSGELLF. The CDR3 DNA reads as TGTGCCAACAGATCCCGACGGCTAGCGGGGGGTTCCGGGGAGCTGCTTTTT.